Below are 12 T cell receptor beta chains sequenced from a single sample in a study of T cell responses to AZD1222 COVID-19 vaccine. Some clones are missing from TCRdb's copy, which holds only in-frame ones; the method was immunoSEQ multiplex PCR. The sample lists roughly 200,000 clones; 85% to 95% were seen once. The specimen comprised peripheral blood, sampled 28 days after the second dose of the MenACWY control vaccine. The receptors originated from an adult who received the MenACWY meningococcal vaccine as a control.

CDR3 bases: TGTGCCTGGAAGTACTACTCTGGAAACACCATATATTTT. Translated, it gives CAWKYYSGNTIYF. The rearrangement links TRBV30 to TRBJ1-3; no clear D. Trimming took off 4 bases at V and 0 bases at J, with 7 bases between the two ends. The CDR3 has 13 residues. The germline V gene encodes CDR1 GTSNPN and CDR2 SVGIG (reference sequence).

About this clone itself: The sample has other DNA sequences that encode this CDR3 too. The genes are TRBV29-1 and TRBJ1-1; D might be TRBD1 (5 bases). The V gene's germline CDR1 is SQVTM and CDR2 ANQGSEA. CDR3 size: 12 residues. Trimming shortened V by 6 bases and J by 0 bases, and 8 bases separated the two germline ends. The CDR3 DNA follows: TGCAGCGTAGGACAAGTGAACACTGAAGCTTTCTTT. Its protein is CSVGQVNTEAFF.

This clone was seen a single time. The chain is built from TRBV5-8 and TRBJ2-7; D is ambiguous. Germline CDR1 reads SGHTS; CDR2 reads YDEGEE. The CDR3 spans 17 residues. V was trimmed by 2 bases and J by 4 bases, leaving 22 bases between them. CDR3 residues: CASSFHQELINDYEQYF. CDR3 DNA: TGTGCCAGCAGCTTTCACCAGGAGTTGATTAATGATTACGAGCAGTACTTC.

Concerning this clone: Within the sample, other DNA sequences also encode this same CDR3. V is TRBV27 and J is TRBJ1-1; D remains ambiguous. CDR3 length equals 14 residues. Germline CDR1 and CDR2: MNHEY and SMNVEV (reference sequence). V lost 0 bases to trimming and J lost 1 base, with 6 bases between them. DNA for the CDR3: TGTGCCAGCAGTTTATCCCGAGGGAACACTGAAGCTTTCTTT. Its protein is CASSLSRGNTEAFF.

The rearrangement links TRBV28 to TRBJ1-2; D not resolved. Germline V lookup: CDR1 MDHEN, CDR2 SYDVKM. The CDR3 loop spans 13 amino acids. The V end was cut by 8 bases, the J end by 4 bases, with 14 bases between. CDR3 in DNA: TGTGCCAGCCAAGACGTCGCGCCCTATGGCTACACCTTC. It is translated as CASQDVAPYGYTF.

The CDR3 here is CASSPDYNSPLHF. The CDR3, as DNA: TGTGCCAGCAGTCCGGATTATAATTCACCCCTCCACTTT. The V call is TRBV2, the J call TRBJ1-6; D unresolved. The CDR3 totals 13 residues. Trimming took 5 bases from V and 4 from J, leaving 6 bases between them. Germline lookup yields CDR1 SNHLY and CDR2 FYNNEI.

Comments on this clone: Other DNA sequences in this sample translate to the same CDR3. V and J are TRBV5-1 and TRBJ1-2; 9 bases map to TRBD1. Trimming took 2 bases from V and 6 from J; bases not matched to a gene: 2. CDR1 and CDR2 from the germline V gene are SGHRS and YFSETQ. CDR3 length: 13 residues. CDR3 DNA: TGCGCCAGCAGCTTACAGGGGGCCGATGGCTACACCTTC. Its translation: CASSLQGADGYTF.

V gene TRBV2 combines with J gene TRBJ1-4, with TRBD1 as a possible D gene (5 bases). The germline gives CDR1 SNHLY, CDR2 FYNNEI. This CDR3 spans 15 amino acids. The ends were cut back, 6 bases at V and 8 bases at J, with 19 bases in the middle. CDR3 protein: CASRQRQSGVEKLFF. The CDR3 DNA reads TGTGCCAGCAGGCAACGACAGTCGGGAGTGGAAAAACTGTTTTTT. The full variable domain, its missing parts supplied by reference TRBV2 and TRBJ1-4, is EPEVTQTPSHQVTQMGQEVILRCVPISNHLYFYWYRQILGQKVEFLVSFYNNEISEKSEIFDDQFSVERPDGSNFTLKIRSTKLEDSAMYFCASRQRQSGVEKLFFGSGTQLSVL.

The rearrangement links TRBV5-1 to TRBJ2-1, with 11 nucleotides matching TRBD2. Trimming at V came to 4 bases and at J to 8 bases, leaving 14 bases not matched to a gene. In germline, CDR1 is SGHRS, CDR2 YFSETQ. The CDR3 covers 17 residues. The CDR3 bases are TGCGCCAGCAGCCAACTAGCGGGGGCCTTATCGGGGTATGAGCAGTTCTTC. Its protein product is CASSQLAGALSGYEQFF.

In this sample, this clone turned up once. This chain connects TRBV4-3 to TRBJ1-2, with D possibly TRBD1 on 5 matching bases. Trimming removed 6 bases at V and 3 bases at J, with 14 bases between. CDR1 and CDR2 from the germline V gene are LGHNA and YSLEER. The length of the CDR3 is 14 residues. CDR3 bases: TGCGCCAGCAGTCTCGCAGACAGCGACTATGGCTACACCTTC. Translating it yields CASSLADSDYGYTF.

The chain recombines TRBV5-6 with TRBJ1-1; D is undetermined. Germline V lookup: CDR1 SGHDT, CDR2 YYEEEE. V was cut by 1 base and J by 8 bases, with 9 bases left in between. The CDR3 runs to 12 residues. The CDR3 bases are TGTGCCAGCAGCTTGTACCTTAGCGAAGCTTTCTTT. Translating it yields CASSLYLSEAFF.

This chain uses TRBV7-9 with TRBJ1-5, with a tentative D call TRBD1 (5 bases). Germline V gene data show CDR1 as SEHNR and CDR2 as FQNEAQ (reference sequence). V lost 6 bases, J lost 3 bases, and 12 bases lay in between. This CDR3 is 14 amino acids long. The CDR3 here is CASSPDSDNQPQHF. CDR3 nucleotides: TGTGCCAGCAGTCCCGACAGCGACAATCAGCCCCAGCATTTT.